This T cell receptor beta chain was identified in a study of blood T cells in healthy people across ages. Notes on the study in general: Per-million-T-cell TCR beta diversity fell roughly linearly with age. Expanded clonotype changes were possibly confounded by unknown donor CMV status. It was held that the diversity estimates obtained from one million T cells were underestimates. Both naive CD4+ cell counts and diversity were greater in long-lived donors than in aged donors.

Primed by a sample-barcoded 5' primer and a J-beta primer mix, a second PCR proceeded for about 6 to 11 cycles. TCRdb itself ran the 5' RACE reads through MiXCR, one entry per CDR3 protein. The sample holds approximately 700,000 distinct CDR3 sequences; about 30% are singletons and the top ten take just over 15%. This clonotype was recorded at least ten times. What it binds is not known. Material for sequencing was blood. The TCR was taken from a woman of 80 years or more in good health.

The CDR3 bases are TGTGCCAGCAGCCAATACGGACAGGGCGGCTATGGCTACACCTTC. Its protein is CASSQYGQGGYGYTF. This chain uses TRBV7-2 with TRBJ1-2; TRBD1 aligns across 8 bases. CDR1 is SGHTA, CDR2 FQGNSA, per germline. The CDR3 runs 15 residues. Unmatched junction bases numbered 9, after V lost 5 bases and J lost 4 bases.